The following is a T cell receptor beta chain sequence with its context. Its cognate antigen is unknown. The read stops 3 residues short of the end of the CDR3; the missing end is completed from the germline J gene. This record comes from a study of Tregs in tolerant kidney transplant recipients. Findings and caveats of the study: Biological reproducibility was not directly addressed, but technical replication error appeared minimal. The small number of patients limits these findings pending further validation. Tregs expanded with activated donor B cells seemed most donor-specific.

The nonmyeloablative bone marrow transplants came from related graft donors, with transient mixed chimerism. TCRdb keeps only in-frame clones here, not all; method: immunoSEQ multiplex PCR. The sample holds thousands of clones. V was shortened by 4 bases and J by 7 bases, with 14 bases between the two germline ends. Germline assignment: CDR1 SGHRS and CDR2 YFSETQ. This CDR3 spans 13 amino acids. The specimen was CD8+ T cells from blood (PBMCs), collected 12 months after the transplant. This sequence was found in a human patient who received a combined kidney and bone marrow transplant. Part of the T cells may come from the graft donor. V is TRBV5-1 and J is TRBJ1-1; a possible D gene is TRBD1 (6 bases). This CDR3 is CASSPPDSIEAFF. The DNA read from the CDR3 is TGCGCCAGCAGCCCCCCGGACAGTATTGAA.